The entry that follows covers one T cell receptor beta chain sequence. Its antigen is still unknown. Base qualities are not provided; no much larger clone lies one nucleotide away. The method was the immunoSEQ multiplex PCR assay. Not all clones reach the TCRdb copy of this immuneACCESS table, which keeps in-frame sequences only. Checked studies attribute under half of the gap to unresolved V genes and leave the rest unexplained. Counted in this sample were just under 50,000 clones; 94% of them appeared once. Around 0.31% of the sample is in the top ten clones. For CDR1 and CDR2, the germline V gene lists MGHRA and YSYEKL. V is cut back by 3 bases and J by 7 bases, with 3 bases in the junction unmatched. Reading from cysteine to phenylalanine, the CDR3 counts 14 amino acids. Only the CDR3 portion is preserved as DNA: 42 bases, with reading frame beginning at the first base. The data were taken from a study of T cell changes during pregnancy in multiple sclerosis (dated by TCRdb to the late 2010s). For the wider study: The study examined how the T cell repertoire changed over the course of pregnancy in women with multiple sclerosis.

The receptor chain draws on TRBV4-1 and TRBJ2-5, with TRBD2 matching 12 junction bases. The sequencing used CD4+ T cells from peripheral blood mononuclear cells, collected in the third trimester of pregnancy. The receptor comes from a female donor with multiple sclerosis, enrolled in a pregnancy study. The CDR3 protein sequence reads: CASSQLAGGWTQYF. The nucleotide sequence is TGCGCCAGCAGCCAGCTAGCGGGAGGGTGGACCCAGTACTTC.